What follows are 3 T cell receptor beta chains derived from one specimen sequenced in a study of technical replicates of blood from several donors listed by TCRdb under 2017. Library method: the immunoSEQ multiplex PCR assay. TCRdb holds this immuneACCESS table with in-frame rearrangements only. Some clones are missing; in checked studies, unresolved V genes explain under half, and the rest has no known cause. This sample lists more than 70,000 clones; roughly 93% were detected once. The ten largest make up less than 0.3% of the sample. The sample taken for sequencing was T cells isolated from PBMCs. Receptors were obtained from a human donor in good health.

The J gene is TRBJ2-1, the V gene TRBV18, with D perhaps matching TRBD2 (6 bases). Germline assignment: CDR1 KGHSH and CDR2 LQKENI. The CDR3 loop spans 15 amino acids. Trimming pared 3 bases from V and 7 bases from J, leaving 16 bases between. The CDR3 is CASSPAPGVVNEQFF. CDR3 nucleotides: TGTGCCAGCTCACCGGCTCCGGGAGTTGTAAATGAGCAGTTCTTC. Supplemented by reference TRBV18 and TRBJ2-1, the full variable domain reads NAGVMQNPRHLVRRRGQEARLRCSPMKGHSHVYWYRQLPEEGLKFMVYLQKENIIDESGMPKERFSAEFPKEGPSILRIQQVVRGDSAAYFCASSPAPGVVNEQFFGPGTRLTVL.

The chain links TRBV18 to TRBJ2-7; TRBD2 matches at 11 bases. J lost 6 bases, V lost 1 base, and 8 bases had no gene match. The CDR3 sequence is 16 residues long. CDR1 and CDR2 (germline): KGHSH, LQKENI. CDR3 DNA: TGTGCCAGCTCACCACGGGGAACTAGCGGGGGTTTCGAGCAGTACTTC. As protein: CASSPRGTSGGFEQYF.

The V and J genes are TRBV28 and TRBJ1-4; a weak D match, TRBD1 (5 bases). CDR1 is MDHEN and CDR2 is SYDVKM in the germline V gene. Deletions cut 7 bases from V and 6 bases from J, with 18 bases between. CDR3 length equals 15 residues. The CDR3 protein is CASKLAGGLDEKLFF. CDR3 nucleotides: TGTGCCAGCAAGTTAGCGGGGGGTTTGGATGAAAAACTGTTTTTT. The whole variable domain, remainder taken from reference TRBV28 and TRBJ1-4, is DVKVTQSSRYLVKRTGEKVFLECVQDMDHENMFWYRQDPGLGLRLIYFSYDVKMKEKGDIPEGYSVSREKKERFSLILESASTNQTSMYLCASKLAGGLDEKLFFGSGTQLSVL.